This is a list of T cell receptor beta chains from one sample in a study of T cell responses to AZD1222 COVID-19 vaccine. Here immunoSEQ multiplex PCR was the method, and the copy in TCRdb shows in-frame clones only, minus some. Among about 120,000 clones listed, 90% to 95% were seen once. The sample consisted of peripheral blood, taken on day 0 of AZD1222 vaccination. The origin of the receptors is an adult in good health. Each CDR3 is given with its conserved first and last residue. Fields, in order: V gene, clone size, J gene, D gene, CDR3 protein, CDR3 DNA. A D gene is named only where the DNA matches it firmly. Not every row has a clone size; where given, it reads once, few, many or a size class.

>TRBV20-1|.|TRBJ1-5|.
CSASPLGGGSGNQPQHF
TGCAGTGCTAGTCCCCTCGGTGGAGGGTCCGGCAATCAGCCCCAGCATTTT
>TRBV27|.|TRBJ2-7|.
CASSLMEGTYEQYF
TGTGCCAGCAGTTTAATGGAGGGGACCTACGAGCAGTACTTC
>TRBV29-1|.|TRBJ1-1|.
CSVDLGATEAFF
TGCAGCGTTGATCTCGGGGCCACTGAAGCTTTCTTT
>TRBV24-1|.|TRBJ2-7|.
CATSPPYEQYF
TGTGCCACCAGTCCCCCCTACGAGCAGTACTTC
>TRBV3-1/TRBV3-2|.|TRBJ1-2|.
CASSARSGTNPTF
TGTGCCAGCAGTGCTCGGTCCGGGACTAACCCCACCTTC
>TRBV4-3|.|TRBJ2-1|.
CASSQDNIGIDEQFF
TGCGCCAGCAGCCAAGATAACATAGGTATCGATGAGCAGTTCTTC
>TRBV15|.|TRBJ1-2|.
CATSSVGQGRNYGYTF
TGTGCCACCAGCAGTGTTGGGCAGGGAAGGAACTATGGCTACACCTTC
>TRBV19|.|TRBJ2-7|.
CASSIAQTGTYEQYF
TGTGCCAGTAGTATAGCCCAAACAGGAACCTACGAGCAGTACTTC
>TRBV6-5|.|TRBJ1-1|.
CASGSGRPNTEAFF
TGTGCCAGCGGATCGGGTCGGCCGAACACTGAAGCTTTCTTT
>TRBV27|.|TRBJ2-7|.
CASSWDGSYEQYF
TGTGCCAGCAGTTGGGACGGCTCCTACGAGCAGTACTTC
>TRBV19|.|TRBJ1-2|.
CASSNEGTTNYGYTF
TGTGCCAGTAGTAACGAGGGGACAACTAACTATGGCTACACCTTC
>TRBV4-3|.|TRBJ2-1|TRBD1
CASSHTGGSYNEQFF
TGCGCCAGCAGCCACACAGGGGGTAGCTACAATGAGCAGTTCTTC
>TRBV6-2/TRBV6-3|.|TRBJ1-1|.
CASSRPGGRNTEAFF
TGTGCCAGCAGCCGCCCAGGTGGCCGGAACACTGAAGCTTTCTTT
>TRBV6-5|.|TRBJ2-7|TRBD1
CASSWGQPYEQYF
TGTGCCAGCAGTTGGGGACAGCCATACGAGCAGTACTTC
>TRBV19|.|TRBJ2-3|.
CASRRGVGETDTQYF
TGTGCCAGTAGGCGAGGGGTTGGGGAAACAGATACGCAGTATTTT
>TRBV12-5|.|TRBJ1-1|.
CASGPDTEAFF
TGTGCTAGTGGTCCGGACACTGAAGCTTTCTTT
>TRBV5-1|once|TRBJ2-2|.
CASSLVEGVGELFF
TGCGCCAGCAGCTTGGTTGAGGGGGTCGGGGAGCTGTTTTTT
>TRBV4-1|.|TRBJ2-1|.
CASSSFPPPPAPEQFF
TGCGCCAGCAGCTCCTTCCCGCCCCCCCCGGCACCTGAGCAGTTCTTC
>TRBV6-1|.|TRBJ2-7|.
CASSGAAAPYEQYF
TGTGCCAGCAGTGGAGCGGCCGCCCCCTACGAGCAGTACTTC
>TRBV5-1|.|TRBJ2-1|.
CASSLEVGNEQFF
TGCGCCAGCAGCTTGGAGGTAGGGAATGAGCAGTTCTTC
>TRBV20-1|.|TRBJ2-7|TRBD2
CSASGTSGSWYEQYF
TGCAGTGCTAGTGGGACTAGCGGGAGTTGGTACGAGCAGTACTTC
>TRBV6-5|.|TRBJ1-2|.
CATQAFNYGYTF
TGTGCCACCCAGGCTTTTAACTATGGCTACACCTTC
>TRBV19|.|TRBJ1-1|.
CASRIGNTEAFF
TGTGCCAGTAGGATCGGGAACACTGAAGCTTTCTTT
>TRBV5-1|.|TRBJ1-1|.
CASSSVPGAEAFF
TGCGCCAGCAGCAGCGTCCCCGGCGCTGAAGCTTTCTTT
>TRBV9|.|TRBJ2-6|.
CASSVNRDSSGANVLTF
TGTGCCAGCAGCGTGAACAGGGATTCCTCTGGGGCCAACGTCCTGACTTTC
>TRBV7-9|.|TRBJ1-3|TRBD1
CASSDSPTGDGNTIYF
TGTGCCAGCAGCGATAGCCCGACAGGGGATGGAAACACCATATATTTT
>TRBV7-9|few|TRBJ2-5|.
CASSPDIGGGKGETQYF
TGTGCCAGCAGCCCCGATATAGGAGGGGGGAAAGGGGAGACCCAGTACTTC
>TRBV11-3|.|TRBJ1-1|.
CASSLTKNTEAFF
TGTGCCAGCAGCTTGACAAAGAACACTGAAGCTTTCTTT
>TRBV2|once|TRBJ2-7|.
CASLPRGGDFGQYF
TGTGCCAGCCTACCCCGGGGCGGAGACTTCGGGCAGTACTTC
>TRBV15|.|TRBJ2-1|.
CATKAGQSSYNEQFF
TGTGCCACCAAGGCGGGGCAGAGCTCCTACAATGAGCAGTTCTTC
>TRBV13|.|TRBJ2-5|.
CASSLVGGETQYF
TGTGCCAGCAGCTTAGTGGGCGGAGAGACCCAGTACTTC
>TRBV6-6|.|TRBJ2-7|.
CASSPRKFSGGWIYEQYF
TGTGCCAGCAGTCCTAGGAAGTTTAGCGGAGGGTGGATCTACGAGCAGTACTTC
>TRBV7-2|.|TRBJ1-4|.
CASSLKIGGGETNEKLFF
TGTGCCAGCAGCTTAAAGATTGGAGGGGGAGAAACTAATGAAAAACTGTTTTTT
>TRBV24-1|.|TRBJ1-2|.
CATSDPGFRVGYTF
TGTGCCACCAGTGACCCCGGGTTCAGAGTTGGCTACACCTTC
>TRBV12-3/TRBV12-4|.|TRBJ1-5|.
CASSPGSQPQHF
TGTGCCAGCAGCCCAGGAAGTCAGCCCCAGCATTTT
>TRBV6-5|once|TRBJ1-3|.
CASSYSMGSGNTIYF
TGTGCCAGCAGTTATTCCATGGGGTCTGGAAACACCATATATTTT
>TRBV24-1|.|TRBJ2-1|TRBD2
CATSDTSGRDPNEQFF
TGTGCCACCAGTGATACTAGCGGGAGGGACCCCAATGAGCAGTTCTTC
>TRBV5-1|.|TRBJ1-3|.
CASSLLPGTFSGNTIYF
TGCGCCAGCAGCTTGCTGCCAGGGACCTTCTCTGGAAACACCATATATTTT
>TRBV3-1/TRBV3-2|.|TRBJ2-1|.
CASSQDRFDNEQFF
TGTGCCAGCAGCCAAGACAGATTTGACAATGAGCAGTTCTTC
>TRBV7-2|.|TRBJ1-5|.
CASSFRPGGNQPQHF
TGTGCCAGCAGCTTTAGACCGGGCGGCAATCAGCCCCAGCATTTT
>TRBV5-6|.|TRBJ1-1|.
CASSSARQRTLSVTFF
TGTGCCAGCAGCTCGGCACGTCAAAGGACCCTCTCGGTGACTTTCTTT
>TRBV29-1|.|TRBJ2-2|.
CSVYQTADTGELFF
TGCAGCGTTTACCAAACCGCGGACACCGGGGAGCTGTTTTTT
>TRBV29-1|few|TRBJ1-1|TRBD1
CSAGRLGRGRTEAFF
TGCAGCGCGGGGCGCCTCGGCAGGGGGCGAACTGAAGCTTTCTTT
>TRBV19|.|TRBJ1-1|.
CASHYRDTNTEAFF
TGTGCCAGCCACTACCGGGACACCAACACTGAAGCTTTCTTT
>TRBV5-4|.|TRBJ2-3|.
CASSFFSGTDTQYF
TGTGCCAGCAGCTTTTTCTCAGGCACAGATACGCAGTATTTT
>TRBV10-2|.|TRBJ2-1|.
CASSFAVGGGTYNEQFF
TGCGCCAGCAGTTTCGCGGTGGGTGGAGGTACTTACAATGAGCAGTTCTTC
>TRBV15|.|TRBJ2-3|TRBD2
CATSRVSTSGSTDTQYF
TGTGCCACCAGCAGAGTGTCAACTAGCGGGAGCACAGATACGCAGTATTTT
>TRBV27|.|TRBJ2-1|.
CASSLNRQGNEQFF
TGTGCCAGCAGTTTAAATCGGCAGGGCAATGAGCAGTTCTTC
>TRBV7-2|.|TRBJ2-1|.
CASSPHSPTGGGGKFF
TGTGCCAGCAGCCCACACAGCCCTACAGGGGGGGGTGGCAAGTTCTTC
>TRBV19|.|TRBJ2-1|TRBD2
CASSNGLAGGDEQFF
TGTGCCAGTAGTAACGGACTAGCGGGAGGGGATGAGCAGTTCTTC
>TRBV4-1|.|TRBJ2-7|TRBD2
CASSQDAGRSSYEQYF
TGCGCCAGCAGCCAAGATGCCGGGAGGTCCTCCTACGAGCAGTACTTC
>TRBV12-3/TRBV12-4|.|TRBJ2-5|.
CASSLSGVETQYF
TGTGCCAGCAGTTTATCCGGGGTGGAGACCCAGTACTTC
>TRBV12-3/TRBV12-4|.|TRBJ2-4|.
CASSFGKNIQYF
TGTGCCAGCAGTTTCGGGAAAAACATTCAGTACTTC
>TRBV4-3|.|TRBJ2-1|.
CASSQDLGAPYNEQFF
TGCGCCAGCAGCCAAGATCTGGGGGCCCCATACAATGAGCAGTTCTTC
>TRBV9|.|TRBJ2-5|.
CASSVGNQGVQETQYF
TGTGCCAGCAGCGTAGGAAACCAGGGAGTCCAAGAGACCCAGTACTTC
>TRBV6-5|.|TRBJ1-4|.
CASSRNSLYNEKLFF
TGTGCCAGCAGTAGAAACAGCTTATATAATGAAAAACTGTTTTTT
>TRBV4-3|.|TRBJ2-1|.
CASSQESQGLRDSSSYNEQFF
TGCGCCAGCAGCCAAGAATCCCAGGGGCTAAGGGATTCCAGCTCCTACAATGAGCAGTTCTTC
>TRBV3-1/TRBV3-2|.|TRBJ1-5|.
CASSQVSLPLRWDGQPQHF
TGTGCCAGCAGCCAAGTCTCCCTCCCGCTGCGGTGGGACGGTCAGCCCCAGCATTTT
>TRBV10-3|.|TRBJ2-3|TRBD2
CAISGGLGRELTDTQYF
TGTGCCATCAGTGGAGGCCTGGGGCGGGAGCTTACAGATACGCAGTATTTT
>TRBV3-1/TRBV3-2|once|TRBJ1-1|.
CASSQGTRREAFF
TGTGCCAGCAGCCAAGGAACGCGGCGTGAAGCTTTCTTT